Following are 28 T cell receptor beta chains from one sample sequenced in a study of control samples from healthy donors and cancer patients. Profiled with immunoSEQ multiplex PCR; TCRdb holds only in-frame clones, not every one. Among about 97,000 clones listed, 75% to 90% were seen once. Sequencing used blood. These receptors were collected from a man aged 25 to 40 in good health.

The rearrangement uses TRBV6-1 and TRBJ1-2; 12 bases fit TRBD1. Germline V lookup: CDR1 MNHNS, CDR2 SASEGT. V shed 2 bases, J shed 7 bases, and the junction held 11 bases outside the gene matches. The CDR3 loop spans 17 amino acids. CDR3 sequence: CASSELGLGQGAGGYTF. CDR3 coding DNA: TGTGCCAGCAGTGAATTGGGATTGGGACAGGGGGCTGGTGGCTACACCTTC.

The chain uses TRBV24-1 and TRBJ2-1; 9 nucleotides agree with TRBD2. V lost 0 bases, J lost 8 bases, and 4 bases stayed unmatched. The germline V gene encodes CDR1 KGHDR and CDR2 SFDVKD. The CDR3 totals 15 residues. The CDR3: CATSDLPSGDHEQFF. CDR3 coding DNA: TGTGCCACCAGTGATTTGCCTAGCGGGGATCATGAGCAGTTCTTC.

This clone has at least ten counts. The chain has TRBV10-1 and TRBJ1-2, with D unclear. Trimming stripped 9 bases from V and 3 bases from J, with 32 bases between. Germline V gene sequence: CDR1 WNHNN, CDR2 SYGVQD (reference sequence). The CDR3 runs to 19 residues. The DNA for the CDR3 is TGCGCCAGTTCTCGAAAAGGACGACTAAATCCCCGCGAATACTATGGCTACACCTTC. Translated, it gives CASSRKGRLNPREYYGYTF.

V gene TRBV5-4 combines with J gene TRBJ2-2; possible D gene TRBD2, 5 bases. The V gene lost 0 bases and the J gene lost 4 bases, with 13 bases spanning the gap. Germline V gene sequence: CDR1 SGHNT, CDR2 YYREEE (reference sequence). This CDR3 contains 16 residues. The CDR3 here is CASSLGGLWGTGELFF. As DNA, the CDR3 is TGTGCCAGCAGCTTGGGAGGGCTCTGGGGCACCGGGGAGCTGTTTTTT. The full variable domain, in which reference TRBV5-4 and TRBJ2-2 provide the parts outside the CDR3, is ETGVTQSPTHLIKTRGQQVTLRCSSQSGHNTVSWYQQALGQGPQFIFQYYREEENGRGNFPPRFSGLQFPNYSSELNVNALELDDSALYLCASSLGGLWGTGELFFGEGSRLTVL.

This chain links TRBV12-3 or TRBV12-4 with TRBJ2-7; D unclear. This CDR3 is built from 12 residues. V was cut by 5 bases and J by 8 bases, with 13 bases left in between. CDR3 region: CASSIGPGQQYF. The DNA of the CDR3 is TGTGCCAGCAGTATAGGACCCGGCCAGCAGTACTTC.

This sequence joins TRBV11-3 and TRBJ1-1; D gene ambiguous. This CDR3 region has 13 residues. V gave up 3 bases and J gave up 7 bases, with 12 bases separating them. Germline V lookup: CDR1 SGHNT, CDR2 YENEEA. CDR3 region: CASSLEGGGEAFF. CDR3 nucleotide sequence: TGTGCCAGCAGCTTGGAGGGAGGTGGTGAAGCTTTCTTT.

The genes are TRBV30 and TRBJ1-6; D is unclear. The CDR3 is 11 amino acids. The germline V and J ends were trimmed by 3 bases and 7 bases, with 4 bases remaining between them. Germline V gives CDR1 GTSNPN, CDR2 SVGIG (reference sequence). The CDR3 here is CAWRGNSPLHF. CDR3 nucleotide sequence: TGTGCCTGGAGGGGGAATTCACCCCTCCACTTT. Based on the CDR3 plus reference TRBV30 and TRBJ1-6, the full variable domain is SQTIHQWPATLVQPVGSPLSLECTVEGTSNPNLYWYRQAAGRGLQLLFYSVGIGQISSEVPQNLSASRPQDRQFILSSKKLLLSDSGFYLCAWRGNSPLHFGNGTRLTVT.

This clone came up once. The chain's CDR3 is CATSGPNNQPQHF. The CDR3 bases are TGTGCCACCAGTGGACCGAACAATCAGCCCCAGCATTTT. The chain is built from TRBV24-1 and TRBJ1-5; the D is unclear. This CDR3 comprises 13 residues. The V gene lost 5 bases and the J gene lost 3 bases, with 7 bases spanning the gap. Looked up from germline, CDR1 is KGHDR and CDR2 is SFDVKD.

The chain is built from TRBV30 and TRBJ2-3; 8 nucleotides line up with TRBD2. The V gene end was trimmed by 1 base and the J gene end by 6 bases; junction bases not matched to a gene: 3. The germline gives CDR1 GTSNPN, CDR2 SVGIG (reference sequence). This CDR3 is 13 amino acids long. The CDR3 loop is CAWSETSADTQYF. CDR3 bases: TGTGCCTGGAGTGAGACTAGCGCGGATACGCAGTATTTT. The entire variable domain, with the rest obtained from reference TRBV30 and TRBJ2-3, is as follows: SQTIHQWPATLVQPVGSPLSLECTVEGTSNPNLYWYRQAAGRGLQLLFYSVGIGQISSEVPQNLSASRPQDRQFILSSKKLLLSDSGFYLCAWSETSADTQYFGPGTRLTVL.

This chain links TRBV5-6 with TRBJ1-6; TRBD1 agrees at 9 bases. V lost 3 bases, J lost 3 bases, and 7 bases stayed unmatched. This CDR3 spans 17 amino acids. The germline gives CDR1 SGHDT, CDR2 YYEEEE. The CDR3 DNA reads TGTGCCAGCAGCTCCAACCGGGACAGGGTCTATAATTCACCCCTCCACTTT. Its translation: CASSSNRDRVYNSPLHF. The full variable domain, in which reference TRBV5-6 and TRBJ1-6 provide the parts outside the CDR3, is DAGVTQSPTHLIKTRGQQVTLRCSPKSGHDTVSWYQQALGQGPQFIFQYYEEEERQRGNFPDRFSGHQFPNYSSELNVNALLLGDSALYLCASSSNRDRVYNSPLHFGNGTRLTVT.

V is TRBV5-1 and J is TRBJ1-1, with 9 nucleotides matching TRBD1. Trimming at V came to 3 bases and at J to 5 bases, leaving 5 bases not matched to a gene. The CDR3 runs 14 residues. Germline loops: CDR1 SGHRS, CDR2 YFSETQ. Written as DNA, the CDR3 is TGCGCCAGCAGCTCCGGGACAGGGCTTACTGAAGCTTTCTTT. Translated, it gives CASSSGTGLTEAFF.

The table lists this clone with a count of one. CDR3: CASSESTGTTTGSTQYF. CDR3 bases: TGCGCCAGCAGTGAATCCACCGGGACTACCACCGGGAGTACGCAGTATTTT. The V gene is TRBV10-1, the J gene TRBJ2-3; 7 nucleotides agree with TRBD2. The CDR3 runs 17 residues. CDR1 and CDR2 (germline): WNHNN, SYGVQD (reference sequence). J gave up 8 bases and V 3 bases, and 17 bases lay outside the gene matches.

This chain joins TRBV6-1 and TRBJ2-7; the match to TRBD2 covers 10 bases. CDR1 is MNHNS and CDR2 is SASEGT in the germline V gene. CDR3 length equals 15 residues. Germline trimming cut 3 bases from V and 0 bases from J; bases unmatched to any gene: 2. The CDR3 sequence: CASSDGLADSYEQYF. The DNA for the CDR3 is TGTGCCAGCAGTGATGGACTAGCGGACTCCTACGAGCAGTACTTC.

With regard to this clone: The same CDR3 arises from other DNA sequences in this sample as well. In DNA form, the CDR3 reads TGTGCCAGCAGCCCCTACGGGCGGTCCTACAATGAGCAGTTCTTC. Protein sequence: CASSPYGRSYNEQFF. J is TRBJ2-1 and V is TRBV14; D remains ambiguous. From germline, CDR1 is SGHDN and CDR2 FVKESK. V dropped 4 bases and J dropped 1 base, with 11 bases sitting between them. CDR3 length equals 15 residues.

The chain uses TRBV5-8 and TRBJ1-5, with 7 bases lining up with TRBD1. The CDR3 runs 16 residues. The V segment lost 0 bases and the J segment 1 base; nucleotides outside the gene matches: 4. Germline loops: CDR1 SGHTS, CDR2 YDEGEE. The CDR3 bases are TGTGCCAGCAGCTTGGAGGGGGCTTGGAGCAATCAGCCCCAGCATTTT. It codes for CASSLEGAWSNQPQHF.

The J gene is TRBJ1-4, the V gene TRBV13; D may be TRBD1 (5 bases). V was pared by 1 base and J by 8 bases, with 14 bases between. CDR1 is PRHDT and CDR2 is FYEKMQ in the germline V gene (reference sequence). The CDR3 is 15 amino acids. The CDR3 DNA is TGTGCCAGCAGCTTAGTGCAGGGAGAGAGCGAAAAACTGTTTTTT. It is translated as CASSLVQGESEKLFF.

J is TRBJ2-7 and V is TRBV30, with TRBD1 matching over 10 bases. This CDR3 region has 16 residues. Germline CDR1 and CDR2: GTSNPN and SVGIG (reference sequence). The trim removed 2 bases at V and 2 bases at J, leaving 9 bases unmatched. The CDR3 loop is CAWSPPPGQGPYEQYF. CDR3 sequence (DNA): TGTGCCTGGAGTCCCCCGCCGGGACAGGGGCCCTACGAGCAGTACTTC.

V gene TRBV6-6 combines with J gene TRBJ1-6; D remains ambiguous. Trimming shortened V by 10 bases and J by 7 bases, and 11 bases separated the two germline ends. In germline, CDR1 is MNHNY, CDR2 SVGAGI (reference sequence). This CDR3 region has 12 residues. The CDR3 nucleotides read TGTGCCACCTCTAACAGAAATTCACCCCTCCACTTT. Translating gives CATSNRNSPLHF.

The chain employs TRBV3-1 (or the pseudogene TRBV3-2) and TRBJ1-2, with TRBD1 matching over 11 bases. With 4 bases clipped from V and 7 bases from J, the junction kept 11 bases outside the gene matches. The CDR3 extends over 16 amino acids. CDR1 is LGHDT and CDR2 is YNNKEL in the germline V gene (reference sequence). The CDR3 protein is CASSLGQGAIIRGYTF. The DNA for the CDR3 is TGTGCCAGCAGCCTAGGACAGGGGGCGATTATTCGTGGCTACACCTTC.

This clone was recorded once. The gene calls are TRBV7-3 and TRBJ1-2; D call uncertain. Germline loops: CDR1 SGHTA, CDR2 FQGTGA. The CDR3 extends over 18 amino acids. V shed 5 bases and J shed 2 bases, with 24 bases lying between them. CDR3 nucleotide sequence: TGTGCCAGCAGCCAGCGACTTATAGGCGAAACCGAGAACTATGGCTACACCTTC. Amino acids: CASSQRLIGETENYGYTF.

The rearrangement links TRBV29-1 to TRBJ2-1; 10 bases match TRBD1. The CDR3 is 15 residues long. V lost 6 bases and J lost 9; bases outside the gene matches: 14. The germline CDR1 and CDR2 sequences are SQVTM and ANQGSEA. The CDR3 DNA reads TGCAGCGTAGATACCGGGACAGGGGCCAGGACTGAGCAGTTCTTC. This gives the protein CSVDTGTGARTEQFF.

The chain carries TRBV5-4 and TRBJ2-5, with D possibly matching TRBD2 (5 bases). The CDR3 length is 13 residues. Germline CDR1 and CDR2: SGHNT and YYREEE (reference sequence). Trimming cost V 4 bases and J 4 bases, with 11 bases left between them. CDR3 in DNA: TGTGCCAGCAGCCGGCGGGCCTCAGAGACCCAGTACTTC. Translated, it gives CASSRRASETQYF.

The chain employs TRBV4-1 and TRBJ2-7; 12 bases match TRBD2. Germline V gives CDR1 MGHRA, CDR2 YSYEKL. This CDR3 is built from 16 residues. Unmatched junction bases numbered 6, after V lost 3 bases and J lost 3 bases. CDR3 in amino acids: CASSQATSGRNYEQYF. Here the CDR3 DNA reads TGCGCCAGCAGCCAGGCAACTAGCGGGAGGAACTACGAGCAGTACTTC.

This chain joins TRBV2 and TRBJ2-7; D is possibly TRBD1 or TRBD2 (6 bases each). Per germline, CDR1 SNHLY and CDR2 FYNNEI. With 5 bases removed from V and 0 bases from J, the gap between germline ends came to 11 bases. The CDR3 loop spans 14 amino acids. CDR3: CASSQGRISYEQYV. The CDR3 DNA is TGTGCCAGCAGTCAGGGGAGGATCTCCTACGAGCAGTACGTC.

In its sample, this clone was seen a few times. The rearrangement joins TRBV29-1 to TRBJ2-7, with 7 nucleotides matching TRBD2. The trim removed 1 base at V and 6 bases at J, leaving 9 bases unmatched. The germline gives CDR1 SQVTM, CDR2 ANQGSEA. CDR3 length: 14 amino acids. The DNA for the CDR3 is TGCAGCGTTGAAGGGGGGGGGACGGTACGCGAGCAGTACTTC. It translates to CSVEGGGTVREQYF.

V is TRBV2 and J is TRBJ1-2; D not resolved. Trimming removed 0 bases at V and 6 bases at J, with 20 bases between. The germline V gene has CDR1 SNHLY and CDR2 FYNNEI. This CDR3 spans 17 amino acids. The CDR3 protein is CASSEASRNPGRDGYTF. The CDR3 nucleotides read TGTGCCAGCAGTGAAGCGTCTCGGAACCCCGGTCGAGATGGCTACACCTTC.

The J gene is TRBJ2-2, the V gene TRBV11-2; 14 bases align to TRBD2. Germline CDR1 SGHAT, CDR2 FQNNGV. The CDR3 has 16 residues. J was trimmed by 4 bases and V by 5 bases; bases with no gene match: 3. The CDR3 loop is CASSPTSGGATGELFF. The CDR3 DNA reads as TGTGCCAGCAGCCCGACTAGCGGGGGGGCCACCGGGGAGCTGTTTTTT.

In DNA form, the CDR3 reads TGTGCCAGCAGCGATCCAGGCGGCTACACCTTC. Protein sequence: CASSDPGGYTF. The rearrangement links TRBV2 to TRBJ1-2; D is ambiguous. Germline CDR1 and CDR2: SNHLY and FYNNEI. V was pared by 6 bases and J by 8 bases, with 10 bases between. This CDR3 is built from 11 residues.